The clone carrying this T cell receptor (beta chain) was seen only a few times. As yet, its antigen is unknown. These data come from a study of T cell repertoires in cytomegalovirus infection. Study details: As its CMV epitopes, the study selected recently identified HLA-C-restricted and well-studied HLA-B-restricted targets. Indicated by public TCR beta signatures were CMV infection and matching HLA type.

TCRdb re-derived calls from the reads in MiXCR, one entry per CDR3 protein. The table includes 340,000 or so distinct CDR3 sequences, approximately 25% detected once. Findings and limits, study-wide: Dominating the ex vivo response were TCR beta clonotypes that were CMV-specific and HLA-C-restricted.

Trimming left V 1 base short and J 4 bases short, with 14 bases between. Per germline, CDR1 MGHDK and CDR2 SYGVNS. There are 15 residues in the CDR3. Specimen: cultured PBMCs, collected from culture after CMV antigen stimulation. The sequence was collected from a human donor in good health (CMV status not recorded). Some clones in this sample may be carry-over from other donors' samples. This chain joins TRBV25-1 and TRBJ2-7; D remains ambiguous. The CDR3 reads CASSESPTIGYEQYF. CDR3 nucleotide sequence: TGTGCCAGCAGTGAATCTCCGACCATAGGGTACGAGCAGTACTTC.